The present T cell receptor beta chain was sequenced within a study of blood T cell repertoires in COVID-19. Germline CDR1 is LNHDA and CDR2 is SQIVND (reference sequence). Trimming removed 8 bases from V and 0 bases from J; junction bases left unmatched: 7. This CDR3 is 15 amino acids long. Assay used: immunoSEQ multiplex PCR; TCRdb lists only in-frame clones, some missing. Of 200,000 to 250,000 clones detected, about 87% appear once; the ten largest clones hold 10%. This clone has only a few counts. The sample comprised PBMCs or T cells enriched from blood (not recorded which). The receptor's source is a young man with acute COVID-19. The chain is built from TRBV19 and TRBJ2-1; TRBD1 matches 7 bases. DNA for the CDR3: TGTGCCAGTGACCCAACAGGGGACTCCTACAATGAGCAGTTCTTC. The encoded protein is CASDPTGDSYNEQFF.